Listed below are T cell receptor beta chains from one sample, sequenced in a study of blood T cells in healthy people across ages. Each CDR3 protein is one row after TCRdb ran MiXCR on the 5' RACE reads. The sample lists about 570,000 distinct CDR3 sequences, about 26% occurring once. Sequencing was done on a sample of blood. Receptors were obtained from a woman aged 70-85 years in good health. Both conserved end residues are part of each CDR3. A D gene is named only where the DNA matches it firmly. Some rows mark clone size as missing; the rest say once, few, many or name a class of expanded clone.

>few|TRBV5-1|TRBJ2-7|-
CASSSTGGEQYF
TGTGCCAGCAGTTCCACCGGTGGGGAGCAGTACTTC
>few|TRBV10-3|TRBJ2-7|TRBD1
CAISESTGRTYEQYF
TGTGCCATCAGTGAGTCGACAGGGAGAACCTACGAGCAGTACTTC
>few|TRBV10-3|TRBJ2-3|TRBD1
CAISKGQGGEGDTQYF
TGTGCCATCAGCAAAGGACAGGGGGGCGAAGGAGATACGCAGTATTTT
>few|TRBV7-2|TRBJ1-4|-
CASSLTRGEKLFF
TGTGCCAGCAGCTTAACACGGGGTGAAAAACTGTTTTTT
>-|TRBV5-4|TRBJ1-4|-
CASSLEGQRNEKLFF
TGTGCCAGCAGCTTGGAAGGACAGCGAAATGAAAAACTGTTTTTT
>few|TRBV20-1|TRBJ2-5|TRBD2
CSASWASGGTRQTQYF
TGCAGTGCTAGTTGGGCTAGCGGGGGAACTCGGCAGACCCAGTACTTC
>few|TRBV28|TRBJ2-7|-
CASSPQGGSYEQYF
TGTGCCAGCAGTCCACAGGGGGGGTCCTACGAGCAGTACTTC
>-|TRBV20-1|TRBJ2-5|TRBD2
CSARESGRASGFSGSTQYF
TGCAGTGCTAGAGAGTCCGGGCGGGCTAGCGGCTTCTCAGGGTCGACCCAGTACTTC
>-|TRBV19|TRBJ2-3|-
CASSIQQGRTDTQYF
TGTGCCAGTAGTATTCAACAGGGTAGAACAGATACGCAGTATTTT
>-|TRBV20-1|TRBJ2-5|-
CSVTRPETQYF
TGCAGCGTTACGCGTCCAGAGACCCAGTACTTC
>-|TRBV20-1|TRBJ1-1|-
CSATIRAKLNEAFF
TGCAGTGCTACAATCCGGGCCAAACTAAATGAAGCTTTCTTT
>-|TRBV20-1|TRBJ2-1|TRBD2
CSAPRGGGEQFF
TGCAGTGCTCCCCGGGGGGGCGGTGAGCAGTTCTTC
>few|TRBV20-1|TRBJ2-4|-
CSAYRVENIQYF
TGCAGTGCCTACAGGGTGGAGAACATTCAGTACTTC
>-|TRBV9|TRBJ1-4|TRBD1
CASSSGQDIDEKLFF
TGTGCCAGCAGCTCCGGACAGGACATAGATGAAAAACTGTTTTTT
>-|TRBV20-1|TRBJ1-2|-
CSADKFPGTTGRGYTF
TGCAGTGCCGATAAGTTCCCCGGTACTACAGGGAGGGGCTACACCTTC
>few|TRBV7-2|TRBJ2-5|-
CASSLVWGSQETQYF
TGTGCCAGCAGCTTAGTATGGGGGTCACAAGAGACCCAGTACTTC
>few|TRBV5-1|TRBJ2-7|TRBD1
CASSLRGRRVGYEQYF
TGCGCCAGCAGCTTGAGGGGGCGGCGAGTAGGGTACGAGCAGTACTTC
>few|TRBV7-2|TRBJ2-2|-
CASSFKGDGELFF
TGTGCCAGCAGCTTTAAGGGTGACGGGGAGCTGTTTTTT
>-|TRBV3-1|TRBJ1-2|TRBD1
CASSQDGRGLAGYTF
TGTGCCAGCAGCCAAGATGGCAGGGGGCTTGCTGGTTACACCTTC
>-|TRBV13|TRBJ1-2|TRBD1
CASSSRSGQGAGYGYTF
TGTGCCAGCAGCTCCCGATCGGGACAGGGGGCCGGCTATGGCTACACCTTC
>-|TRBV2|TRBJ2-2|TRBD2
CASSQTSGRSNTGELFF
TGTGCCAGCAGCCAGACTAGCGGGAGGTCGAACACCGGGGAGCTGTTTTTT
>few|TRBV18|TRBJ1-2|TRBD1
CASSPPLRVDRDCGYTF
TGTGCCAGCTCACCACCGCTAAGAGTGGACAGGGACTGTGGCTACACCTTC
>-|TRBV7-2|TRBJ1-2|-
CASSPPDGGVAYGYTF
TGTGCCAGCAGCCCCCCCGATGGGGGGGTCGCCTATGGCTACACCTTC
>-|TRBV19|TRBJ1-2|-
CASSTGGQLAGGYTF
TGTGCCAGTAGTACCGGCGGACAGCTTGCTGGGGGCTACACCTTC
>few|TRBV24-1|TRBJ2-3|TRBD2
CATSGSRGLAGAHTDTQYF
TGTGCCACCAGTGGATCGAGGGGACTAGCGGGGGCGCACACAGATACGCAGTATTTT
>-|TRBV27|TRBJ2-3|-
CASSKLGASYTDTQYF
TGTGCCAGCAGTAAGCTGGGGGCCTCCTACACAGATACGCAGTATTTT
>-|TRBV5-5|TRBJ1-2|TRBD1
CASSPGTDFGYTF
TGTGCCAGCAGCCCAGGGACAGACTTTGGCTACACCTTC
>-|TRBV5-5|TRBJ2-7|TRBD1
CASSTRGTMTYEQYF
TGTGCCAGCAGCACCAGGGGGACGATGACCTACGAGCAGTACTTC
>-|TRBV9|TRBJ1-1|-
CASSGRQDPNTEAFF
TGTGCCAGCAGCGGTAGACAGGACCCTAACACTGAAGCTTTCTTT
>few|TRBV7-2|TRBJ2-1|-
CASSARVSYNEQFF
TGTGCCAGCAGCGCCAGGGTTTCCTACAATGAGCAGTTCTTC
>-|TRBV7-9|TRBJ2-7|-
CASSLKTGSVRNEQYF
TGTGCCAGCAGCTTAAAAACAGGGTCGGTAAGAAACGAGCAGTACTTC
>-|TRBV27|TRBJ2-7|-
CASRRWGPAYEQYF
TGTGCCAGCAGGCGGTGGGGCCCAGCATACGAGCAGTACTTC
>few|TRBV7-9|TRBJ2-5|-
CACSLGNGLGTQYF
TGTGCCTGCAGCTTAGGGAACGGCCTCGGGACCCAGTACTTC
>-|TRBV2|TRBJ1-2|-
CASHRGGGYTF
TGTGCCAGCCACCGGGGGGGAGGCTACACCTTC
>many|TRBV7-6|TRBJ2-1|TRBD2
CASSSGTSGANEQFF
TGTGCCAGCAGCTCCGGGACTAGCGGGGCCAATGAGCAGTTCTTC
>-|TRBV6-1|TRBJ2-5|-
CASSEVETQYF
TGTGCCAGCAGTGAAGTGGAGACCCAGTACTTC
>once|TRBV14|TRBJ1-4|-
CVKRELYREKLFF
TGTGTGAAGAGGGAGCTATATCGTGAAAAACTGTTTTTT
>-|TRBV11-1|TRBJ1-6|-
CASSPKAGLSPLHF
TGTGCCAGCAGCCCTAAGGCAGGGCTTTCACCCCTCCACTTT
>few|TRBV11-3|TRBJ1-4|TRBD1
CASSPAGTANEKLFF
TGTGCCAGCAGTCCCGCCGGGACAGCAAATGAAAAACTGTTTTTT
>few|TRBV14|TRBJ2-3|-
CASSHLWDTDTQYF
TGTGCCAGCAGCCATTTGTGGGACACAGATACGCAGTATTTT
>-|TRBV7-3|TRBJ2-1|-
CASSTDSYNEQFF
TGTGCCAGCAGCACGGACAGCTACAATGAGCAGTTCTTC
>-|TRBV15|TRBJ2-1|TRBD2
CATSPGGTSGGHDNEQFF
TGTGCCACCAGCCCCGGCGGCACTAGCGGGGGGCATGACAATGAGCAGTTCTTC
>-|TRBV29-1|TRBJ1-3|-
CSASDRQPGNTIYF
TGCAGCGCTTCCGACAGGCAACCTGGAAACACCATATATTTT
>once|TRBV18|TRBJ1-6|TRBD1
CASSPGQLYNSPLHF
TGTGCCAGCTCACCGGGACAGCTCTATAATTCACCCCTCCACTTT
>-|TRBV20-1|TRBJ2-5|TRBD2
CSARDPAGATETQYF
TGCAGTGCTAGAGACCCAGCGGGGGCCACGGAGACCCAGTACTTC
>-|TRBV20-1|TRBJ2-3|TRBD2
CSASVLAGQTSSTDTQYF
TGCAGTGCTAGCGTACTAGCGGGGCAAACTTCTAGCACAGATACGCAGTATTTT
>-|TRBV7-2|TRBJ2-7|TRBD1
CASSLVGDRAHEQYF
TGTGCCAGCAGCTTAGTGGGGGACAGGGCCCACGAGCAGTACTTC
>-|TRBV4-3|TRBJ2-1|-
CASSQALGTGNNEQFF
TGCGCCAGCAGCCAAGCCCTGGGGACGGGGAACAATGAGCAGTTCTTC